These 32 T cell receptor beta chains share one sample of origin, sequenced in a study of cytomegalovirus exposure and HLA in healthy donors. Assay used: immunoSEQ multiplex PCR; TCRdb lists only in-frame clones, some missing. In the table there are 150,000 to 200,000 clones, around 87% of which are singletons. Sequenced input: PBMCs. These receptors were taken from a woman aged 25 to 39 in good health and CMV-seronegative.

The gene calls are TRBV4-3 and TRBJ2-3, with D tentatively TRBD2 (5 bases). There are 15 residues in the CDR3. V was pared by 0 bases and J by 3 bases, with 10 bases between. Per the germline V gene, CDR1 is LGHNA and CDR2 is YSLEER. CDR3: CASSQDPGITDTQYF. The CDR3 DNA is TGCGCCAGCAGCCAAGATCCGGGGATAACAGATACGCAGTATTTT.

The chain recombines TRBV19 with TRBJ1-1; 9 nucleotides line up with TRBD1. After removal of 5 bases from V and 4 bases from J, the junction contained 5 bases not matched to a gene. Germline V gene data show CDR1 as LNHDA and CDR2 as SQIVND (reference sequence). This CDR3 region has 14 residues. CDR3 nucleotides: TGTGCCAGTAGTTCAGACAGGGGGGCCACTGAAGCTTTCTTT. Protein: CASSSDRGATEAFF. Based on the CDR3 plus reference TRBV19 and TRBJ1-1, the full variable domain is DGGITQSPKYLFRKEGQNVTLSCEQNLNHDAMYWYRQDPGQGLRLIYYSQIVNDFQKGDIAEGYSVSREKKESFPLTVTSAQKNPTAFYLCASSSDRGATEAFFGQGTRLTVV.

J is TRBJ1-1 and V is TRBV2; D call uncertain. Per germline, CDR1 SNHLY and CDR2 FYNNEI. The V gene lost 4 bases and the J gene lost 2 bases, with 11 bases spanning the gap. There are 14 residues in the CDR3. The CDR3 bases are TGTGCCAGCAGTGTCGAGGGTCAAAACACTGAAGCTTTCTTT. Encoded protein: CASSVEGQNTEAFF.

The chain joins TRBV7-8 to TRBJ1-2; D gene unclear. The CDR3 length is 13 residues. CDR1 is SGHVS and CDR2 is FQNEAQ in the germline V gene. Trimming pared 1 base from V and 5 bases from J, leaving 8 bases between. As DNA, the CDR3 is TGTGCCAGCAGCTTAGGCGCGGGGTATGGCTACACCTTC. This gives the protein CASSLGAGYGYTF.

The chain recombines TRBV5-4 with TRBJ2-7, with D tentatively TRBD2 (6 bases). CDR1 and CDR2 (germline): SGHNT, YYREEE (reference sequence). Trimming removed 4 bases from V and 6 bases from J, with 14 bases in between. This CDR3 has 13 residues. CDR3 in amino acids: CASSPQGLSEQYF. The CDR3 coding sequence is TGTGCCAGCAGCCCCCAGGGACTCTCCGAGCAGTACTTC.

The chain joins TRBV6-5 to TRBJ2-1; D might be TRBD1 (6 bases). V lost 6 bases to trimming and J lost 5 bases, with 11 bases between them. Germline assignment: CDR1 MNHEY and CDR2 SVGAGI. The CDR3 is 13 residues long. For the CDR3, the DNA is TGTGCCAGCAGCCAAGGGGGAAACAATGAGCAGTTCTTC. Amino acid sequence: CASSQGGNNEQFF.

This clone was detected ten times or more. The V call is TRBV7-2, the J call TRBJ2-3; 7 bases are a match to TRBD1. The trim removed 8 bases at V and 0 bases at J, leaving 5 bases unmatched. This CDR3 has 14 residues. Germline V gene sequence: CDR1 SGHTA, CDR2 FQGNSA. CDR3 sequence reads: CASVSRGSTDTQYF. In DNA form, the CDR3 reads TGTGCCAGCGTTTCCAGGGGGAGCACAGATACGCAGTATTTT.

The V call is TRBV5-4, the J call TRBJ1-2; D is ambiguous. V lost 0 bases and J 1 base, leaving 4 bases between the germline ends. The germline gives CDR1 SGHNT, CDR2 YYREEE (reference sequence). The CDR3 length is 13 residues. CDR3 protein: CASSLAHNYGYTF. CDR3 nucleotides: TGTGCCAGCAGCTTGGCCCATAACTATGGCTACACCTTC.

The chain has TRBV6-5 and TRBJ1-3, with D uncertain. The CDR3 extends over 13 amino acids. Germline V lookup: CDR1 MNHEY, CDR2 SVGAGI. Trimming removed 6 bases from V and 0 bases from J, with 6 bases in between. The CDR3 loop is CASSPSSGNTIYF. The CDR3 bases are TGTGCCAGCAGCCCCAGCTCTGGAAACACCATATATTTT.

The chain carries TRBV13 and TRBJ2-3; D might be TRBD2 (7 bases). CDR1 and CDR2 from the germline V gene are PRHDT and FYEKMQ (reference sequence). CDR3 length equals 17 residues. V was clipped by 3 bases and J by 2 bases, with 18 bases between them. CDR3 sequence (DNA): TGTGCCAGCAGCTTTAAGAAGGGGGGGGCTCTCACAGATACGCAGTATTTT. Amino acids: CASSFKKGGALTDTQYF.

The sample holds a few counts of this clone. This chain joins TRBV7-9 and TRBJ1-1; TRBD1 might be the D (5 bases). The V and J ends lost 5 bases and 1 base respectively, with 8 bases between them. The CDR3 is 13 residues long. CDR1 and CDR2 from the germline V gene are SEHNR and FQNEAQ (reference sequence). This chain's CDR3 is CASSQDKNTEAFF. The CDR3 DNA reads as TGTGCCAGCAGCCAGGACAAGAACACTGAAGCTTTCTTT. The full variable domain, rest sourced from reference TRBV7-9 and TRBJ1-1, is DTGVSQNPRHKITKRGQNVTFRCDPISEHNRLYWYRQTLGQGPEFLTYFQNEAQLEKSRLLSDRFSAERPKGSFSTLEIQRTEQGDSAMYLCASSQDKNTEAFFGQGTRLTVV.

The rearrangement joins TRBV11-2 to TRBJ2-1; maybe TRBD2 (5 bases). The CDR3 is made up of 17 amino acids. Trimming stripped 5 bases from V and 4 bases from J, with 21 bases between. In germline, CDR1 is SGHAT, CDR2 FQNNGV. CDR3 DNA sequence: TGTGCCAGCAGCGGAGAGGGAACTAGGGAGCGTTACAATGAGCAGTTCTTC. It is translated as CASSGEGTRERYNEQFF.

The chain combines TRBV2 with TRBJ2-7, with D possibly being TRBD2 (6 bases). Trimming removed 6 bases from V and 4 bases from J, with 16 bases in between. CDR1 is SNHLY and CDR2 is FYNNEI in the germline V gene. The CDR3 is 14 residues long. DNA of the CDR3: TGTGCCAGCAGGGGCGGGGATATCGTTTACGAGCAGTACTTC. It yields the protein CASRGGDIVYEQYF.

CDR3 DNA sequence: TGTGCCAGTACCCACGAGTACACTGAAGCTTTCTTT. Translation gives CASTHEYTEAFF. The chain couples TRBV19 to TRBJ1-1, with D uncertain. The CDR3 spans 12 residues. Trimming cost V 7 bases and J 3 bases, with 9 bases left between them. Germline lookup yields CDR1 LNHDA and CDR2 SQIVND (reference sequence).

The gene calls are TRBV18 and TRBJ2-2, with D possibly being TRBD2 (5 bases). Germline-derived CDR1 and CDR2 are KGHSH and LQKENI. V lost 1 base and J lost 0, with 6 bases in between. The CDR3 is 15 amino acids. The CDR3 nucleotides are TGTGCCAGCTCACCACTAGCGCCGAACACCGGGGAGCTGTTTTTT. This gives the protein CASSPLAPNTGELFF.

This clone was observed a few times. J is TRBJ1-1 and V is TRBV18; 7 bases map to TRBD1. From germline, CDR1 is KGHSH and CDR2 LQKENI. This CDR3 is 14 amino acids long. Losses at the gene ends were 5 bases for V and 10 bases for J; bases not matched to a gene: 13. In DNA form, the CDR3 reads TGTGCCAGCTCATCGGGAACAGGGGATCGGGGAGCTTTCTTT. It is translated as CASSSGTGDRGAFF.

The chain is built from TRBV5-5 and TRBJ2-5, with 9 bases aligning to TRBD2. CDR1 is SGHKS and CDR2 is YYEKEE in the germline V gene (reference sequence). V lost 4 bases to trimming and J lost 4 bases; unmatched junction nucleotides: 8. There are 15 residues in the CDR3. CDR3 nucleotides: TGTGCCAGCAGCACGGAGGGACTAGCCGTAGAGACCCAGTACTTC. This encodes CASSTEGLAVETQYF.

The chain couples TRBV5-1 to TRBJ1-3, with D tentatively TRBD1 (5 bases). The V gene lost 0 bases and the J gene lost 2 bases, with 12 bases spanning the gap. CDR1 and CDR2 from the germline V gene are SGHRS and YFSETQ. The CDR3 is made up of 16 amino acids. DNA for the CDR3: TGCGCCAGCAGCTTGGGACCAGGGAGGACTGGAAACACCATATATTTT. It specifies CASSLGPGRTGNTIYF.

This chain connects TRBV19 to TRBJ1-1; 7 bases line up with TRBD1. The CDR3 sequence is 13 residues long. J lost 7 bases, V lost 6 bases, and 8 bases had no gene match. Germline loops: CDR1 LNHDA, CDR2 SQIVND (reference sequence). The CDR3 region has the DNA TGTGCCAGTAGCCCTGGAGGGGGCATTGAAGCTTTCTTT. Protein product: CASSPGGGIEAFF.

Only a few counts were recorded for this clone. The genes are TRBV6-1 and TRBJ2-3; a weak D match, TRBD2 (5 bases). The CDR3 runs 14 residues. Germline loops: CDR1 MNHNS, CDR2 SASEGT. Between the trimmed V and J ends, which lost 6 bases and 0 bases, there was a span of 10 bases. The CDR3 DNA follows: TGTGCCAGCAGAGGACGGACTAGCACAGATACGCAGTATTTT. It codes for CASRGRTSTDTQYF.

CDR3 sequence: CASSLQGYTEAFF. DNA for the CDR3: TGTGCCAGCAGTTTACAGGGTTACACTGAAGCTTTCTTT. The chain has TRBV6-5 and TRBJ1-1; maybe TRBD1 (6 bases). Per germline, CDR1 MNHEY and CDR2 SVGAGI. V lost 4 bases to trimming and J lost 3 bases, with 9 bases between them. This CDR3 is 13 amino acids long.

The chain couples TRBV4-1 to TRBJ2-5; the D is unclear. The CDR3 totals 14 residues. V lost 1 base to trimming and J lost 2 bases, with 8 bases between them. CDR1 is MGHRA and CDR2 is YSYEKL in the germline V gene. The CDR3 DNA reads as TGCGCCAGCAGCCAAGTTATCCTACAAGAGACCCAGTACTTC. As protein: CASSQVILQETQYF.

The rearrangement uses TRBV19 and TRBJ2-5, with 8 bases lining up with TRBD2. The germline gives CDR1 LNHDA, CDR2 SQIVND (reference sequence). The ends lost 6 bases at V and 5 bases at J; junction bases unmatched: 14. The CDR3 runs to 16 residues. The CDR3 DNA sequence: TGTGCCAGTAGCCCCCGGGGGGGCCTATCGTTGGAGACCCAGTACTTC. It codes for CASSPRGGLSLETQYF.

The chain links TRBV7-9 to TRBJ1-1, with 7 bases lining up with TRBD1. V dropped 5 bases and J dropped 1; count of bases not matched to a gene: 10. The CDR3 loop spans 16 amino acids. Germline-derived CDR1 and CDR2 are SEHNR and FQNEAQ (reference sequence). CDR3: CASSPTGKGPNTEAFF. The CDR3, as DNA: TGTGCCAGCAGCCCGACAGGGAAGGGACCGAACACTGAAGCTTTCTTT.

The rearrangement uses TRBV18 and TRBJ1-2; TRBD1 matches at 7 bases. V was pared by 3 bases and J by 4 bases, with 11 bases of the junction left unmatched. This CDR3 is 16 amino acids long. Germline-derived CDR1 and CDR2 are KGHSH and LQKENI. CDR3 protein: CASSPNTGTAIYGYTF. CDR3 in DNA: TGTGCCAGCTCACCGAATACTGGGACAGCCATCTATGGCTACACCTTC. Together with reference TRBV18 and TRBJ1-2, the CDR3 gives the full variable domain: NAGVMQNPRHLVRRRGQEARLRCSPMKGHSHVYWYRQLPEEGLKFMVYLQKENIIDESGMPKERFSAEFPKEGPSILRIQQVVRGDSAAYFCASSPNTGTAIYGYTFGSGTRLTVV.

The CDR3 DNA sequence: TGCGCCAGCAGCTCGGACAGGGGAAGCTCCTACGAGCAGTACTTC. Amino acid sequence: CASSSDRGSSYEQYF. V and J are TRBV5-1 and TRBJ2-7; 9 bases match TRBD1. CDR3 size: 15 residues. V lost 3 bases to trimming and J lost 0 bases; unmatched junction nucleotides: 4. Germline V gene sequence: CDR1 SGHRS, CDR2 YFSETQ.

The chain is built from TRBV9 and TRBJ1-2, with D possibly being TRBD1 (5 bases). Trimming cost V 4 bases and J 5 bases, with 18 bases left between them. CDR1 is SGDLS, CDR2 YYNGEE, per germline. The CDR3 spans 15 residues. The CDR3 here is CASSRVGLEEYGYTF. In DNA form, the CDR3 reads TGTGCCAGCAGCCGGGTGGGACTGGAAGAATATGGCTACACCTTC.

V usage is TRBV19 and J usage is TRBJ2-7; 10 bases are shared with TRBD1. Germline CDR1 and CDR2: LNHDA and SQIVND (reference sequence). CDR3 length: 14 amino acids. After removal of 7 bases from V and 3 bases from J, the junction contained 6 bases not matched to a gene. CDR3 sequence reads: CASNRQGAIYEQYF. Here the CDR3 DNA reads TGTGCCAGTAATCGACAGGGGGCGATCTACGAGCAGTACTTC.

This chain joins TRBV2 and TRBJ2-4; 9 nucleotides align to TRBD1. The CDR3 is made up of 12 amino acids. The V gene end was trimmed by 5 bases and the J gene end by 11 bases; junction bases not matched to a gene: 4. CDR1 and CDR2 (germline): SNHLY, FYNNEI. The CDR3 DNA follows: TGTGCCAGCAGTAAAGACAGGGGGTTTCAGTACTTC. It codes for CASSKDRGFQYF.

The V gene is TRBV29-1, the J gene TRBJ1-1, with D perhaps matching TRBD1 (5 bases). The CDR3 consists of 12 residues. Trimming stripped 8 bases from V and 1 base from J, with 11 bases between. Germline V gene lookup returns CDR1 SQVTM and CDR2 ANQGSEA. The CDR3 region is CSSFTGNTEAFF. Written as DNA, the CDR3 is TGCAGCTCATTCACAGGGAACACTGAAGCTTTCTTT.

The genes are TRBV10-3 and TRBJ1-6, with TRBD1 as a possible D gene (6 bases). This CDR3 is built from 15 residues. Trimming took off 2 bases at V and 7 bases at J, with 12 bases between the two ends. The germline CDR1 and CDR2 sequences are ENHRY and SYGVKD. The CDR3 DNA reads TGTGCCATCAGTGAGATTTCCCAGGGGAATTCACCCCTCCACTTT. Protein product: CAISEISQGNSPLHF.

The chain links TRBV27 to TRBJ2-1; 9 bases agree with TRBD2. With 2 bases clipped from V and 7 bases from J, the junction kept 6 bases outside the gene matches. Germline V CDR1 and CDR2: MNHEY, SMNVEV (reference sequence). This CDR3 has 15 residues. CDR3 in amino acids: CASSLGASGVNEQFF. DNA for the CDR3: TGTGCCAGCAGTTTAGGGGCTAGCGGGGTTAATGAGCAGTTCTTC.